The present TCR beta chain was sequenced within a study of regulatory T cells in long-lasting Graves disease. Study-wide results and caveats: Reduced TCR diversity was observed in persistent Graves' patients versus newly diagnosed patients.

This CDR3 comprises 14 residues. Germline CDR1 SGHRS, CDR2 YFSETQ. With 3 bases clipped from V and 4 bases from J, the junction kept 6 bases outside the gene matches. Libraries of TCR beta came from iRepertoire HTBI primers plus Arm-PCR of CDR3 regions. TCRdb reprocessed the multiplex PCR reads via MiXCR and lists one record per CDR3 protein. Counted here are 320,000 or so distinct CDR3 sequences, about a sixth occurring once; the ten biggest clones make up about 40%. Time point given: newly diagnosed GD, antithyroid drugs for less than 3 months. PBMC RNA served as the TCR library source. Ten or more counts support this clonotype. Its antigen is undetermined.

The clonotype comes from a female donor with Graves disease. The sample consisted of peripheral blood mononuclear cells (PBMCs), taken at new diagnosis, from a patient treated with antithyroid drugs. The rearrangement links TRBV5-1 to TRBJ1-1, with 7 bases fitting TRBD1. CDR3 DNA: TGCGCCAGCAGCTCTAAACAGGGGAGCACTGAAGCTTTCTTT. It yields the protein CASSSKQGSTEAFF.